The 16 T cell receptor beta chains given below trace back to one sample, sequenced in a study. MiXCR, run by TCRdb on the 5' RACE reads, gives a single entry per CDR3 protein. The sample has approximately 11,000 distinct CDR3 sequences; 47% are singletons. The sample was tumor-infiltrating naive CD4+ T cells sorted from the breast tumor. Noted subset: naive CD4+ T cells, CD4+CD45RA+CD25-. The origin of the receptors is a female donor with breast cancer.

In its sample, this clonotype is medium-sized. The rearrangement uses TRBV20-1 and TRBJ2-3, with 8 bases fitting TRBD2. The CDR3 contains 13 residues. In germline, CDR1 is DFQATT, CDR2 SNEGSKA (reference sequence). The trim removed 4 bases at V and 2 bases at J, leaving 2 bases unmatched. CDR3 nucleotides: TGCAGTGCTATAGCGGGAAACACAGATACGCAGTATTTT. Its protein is CSAIAGNTDTQYF.

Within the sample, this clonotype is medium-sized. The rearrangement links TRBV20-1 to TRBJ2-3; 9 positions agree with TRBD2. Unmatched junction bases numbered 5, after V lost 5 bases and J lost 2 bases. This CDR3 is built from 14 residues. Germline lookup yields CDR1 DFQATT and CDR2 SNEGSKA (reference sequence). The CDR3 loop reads CSASAGGNTDTQYF. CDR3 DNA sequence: TGCAGTGCTTCAGCGGGAGGTAACACAGATACGCAGTATTTT.

CDR3 sequence (DNA): TGCAGCGTTGGAGGGACGGTTGGGGAGACCCAGTACTTC. As protein: CSVGGTVGETQYF. The chain employs TRBV29-1 and TRBJ2-5; the D call may be TRBD1 or TRBD2 (5 bases each). Germline V gene lookup returns CDR1 SQVTM and CDR2 ANQGSEA. With 4 bases removed from V and 5 bases from J, the gap between germline ends came to 14 bases. The CDR3 spans 13 residues. The whole variable domain, remainder taken from reference TRBV29-1 and TRBJ2-5, is SAVISQKPSRDICQRGTSLTIQCQVDSQVTMMFWYRQQPGQSLTLIATANQGSEATYESGFVIDKFPISRPNLTFSTLTVSNMSPEDSSIYLCSVGGTVGETQYFGPGTRLLVL.

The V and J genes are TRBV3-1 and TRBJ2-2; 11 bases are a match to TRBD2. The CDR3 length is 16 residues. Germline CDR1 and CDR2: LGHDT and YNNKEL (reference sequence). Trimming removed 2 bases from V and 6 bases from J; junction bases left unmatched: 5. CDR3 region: CASSQLAGGGPGELFF. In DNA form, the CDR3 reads TGTGCCAGCAGCCAACTAGCGGGAGGAGGTCCCGGGGAGCTGTTTTTT. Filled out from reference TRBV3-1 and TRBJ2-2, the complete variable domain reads DTAVSQTPKYLVTQMGNDKSIKCEQNLGHDTMYWYKQDSKKFLKIMFSYNNKELIINETVPNRFSPKSPDKAHLNLHINSLELGDSAVYFCASSQLAGGGPGELFFGEGSRLTVL.

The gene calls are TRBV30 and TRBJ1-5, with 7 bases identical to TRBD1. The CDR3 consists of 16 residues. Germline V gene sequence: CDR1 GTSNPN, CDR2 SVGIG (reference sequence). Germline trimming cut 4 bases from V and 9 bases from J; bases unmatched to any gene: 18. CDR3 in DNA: TGTGCCTGGATTCCCTGGACAGGATTCACCTCCCGGCCCCAGCATTTT. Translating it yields CAWIPWTGFTSRPQHF. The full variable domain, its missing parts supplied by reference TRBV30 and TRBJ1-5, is SQTIHQWPATLVQPVGSPLSLECTVEGTSNPNLYWYRQAAGRGLQLLFYSVGIGQISSEVPQNLSASRPQDRQFILSSKKLLLSDSGFYLCAWIPWTGFTSRPQHFGDGTRLSIL.

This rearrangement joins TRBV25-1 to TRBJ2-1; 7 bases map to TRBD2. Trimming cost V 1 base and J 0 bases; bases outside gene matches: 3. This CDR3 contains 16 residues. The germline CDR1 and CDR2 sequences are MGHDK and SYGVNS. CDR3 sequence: CASSEWGRASYNEQFF. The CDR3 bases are TGTGCCAGCAGTGAATGGGGGAGGGCCTCCTACAATGAGCAGTTCTTC.

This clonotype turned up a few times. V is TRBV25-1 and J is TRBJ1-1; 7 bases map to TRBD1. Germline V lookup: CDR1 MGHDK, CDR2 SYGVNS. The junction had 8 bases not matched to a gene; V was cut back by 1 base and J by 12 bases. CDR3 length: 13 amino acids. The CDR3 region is CASSEWPGQPTFF. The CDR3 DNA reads TGTGCCAGCAGTGAATGGCCGGGACAGCCGACTTTCTTT.

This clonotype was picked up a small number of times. The CDR3 spells CSARDPGASAFF. CDR3 DNA: TGCAGTGCTAGAGATCCCGGGGCCTCAGCTTTCTTT. V usage is TRBV20-1 and J usage is TRBJ1-1; tentatively, D is TRBD1 (5 bases). The germline CDR1 and CDR2 sequences are DFQATT and SNEGSKA (reference sequence). Trimming took 0 bases from V and 10 from J, leaving 12 bases between them. The CDR3 has 12 residues.

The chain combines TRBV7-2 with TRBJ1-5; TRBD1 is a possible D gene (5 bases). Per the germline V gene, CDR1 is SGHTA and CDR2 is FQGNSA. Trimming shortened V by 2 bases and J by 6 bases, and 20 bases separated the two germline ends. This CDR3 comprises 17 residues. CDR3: CASSLIGGRIGAQPQHF. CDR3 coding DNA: TGTGCCAGCAGCTTAATCGGTGGTAGGATCGGGGCTCAGCCCCAGCATTTT.

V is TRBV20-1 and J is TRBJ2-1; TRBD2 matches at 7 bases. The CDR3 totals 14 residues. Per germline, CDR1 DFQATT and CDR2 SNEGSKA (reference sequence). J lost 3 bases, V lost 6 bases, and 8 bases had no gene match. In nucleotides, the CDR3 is TGCAGTGCCAGGAGGCTAGCGGACTACAATGAGCAGTTCTTC. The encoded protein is CSARRLADYNEQFF.

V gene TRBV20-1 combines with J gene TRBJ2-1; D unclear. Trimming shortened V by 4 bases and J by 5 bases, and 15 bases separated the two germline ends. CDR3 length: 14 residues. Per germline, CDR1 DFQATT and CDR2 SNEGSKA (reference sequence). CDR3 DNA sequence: TGCAGTGCTAATAAGTGGGGTACGGACAATGAGCAGTTCTTC. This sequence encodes CSANKWGTDNEQFF.

CDR3 protein: CASGGGAGSYEQYF. CDR3 nucleotides: TGTGCCAGCGGTGGGGGGGCCGGCTCCTACGAGCAGTACTTC. The rearrangement joins TRBV25-1 to TRBJ2-7, with D tentatively TRBD2 (7 bases). Germline V gene data show CDR1 as MGHDK and CDR2 as SYGVNS. V dropped 8 bases and J dropped 0 bases, with 14 bases sitting between them. This CDR3 has 14 residues.

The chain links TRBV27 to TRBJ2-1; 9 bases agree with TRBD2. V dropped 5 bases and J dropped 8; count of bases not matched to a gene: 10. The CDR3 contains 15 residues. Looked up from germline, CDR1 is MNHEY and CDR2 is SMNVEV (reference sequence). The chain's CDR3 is CASSAGTSFKDEQFF. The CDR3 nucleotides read TGTGCCAGCAGTGCCGGGACTAGCTTTAAAGATGAGCAGTTCTTC.

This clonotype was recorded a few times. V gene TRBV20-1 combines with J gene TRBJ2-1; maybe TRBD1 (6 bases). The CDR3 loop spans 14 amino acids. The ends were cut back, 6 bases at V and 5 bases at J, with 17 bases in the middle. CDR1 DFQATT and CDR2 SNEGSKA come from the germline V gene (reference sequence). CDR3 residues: CSAEAGVQNNEQFF. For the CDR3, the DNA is TGCAGTGCCGAGGCAGGGGTTCAGAACAATGAGCAGTTCTTC.

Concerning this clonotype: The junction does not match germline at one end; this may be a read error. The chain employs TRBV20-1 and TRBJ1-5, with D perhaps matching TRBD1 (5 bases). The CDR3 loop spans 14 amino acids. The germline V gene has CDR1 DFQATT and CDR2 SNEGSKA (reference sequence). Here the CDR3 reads CSAREGQAFQPQHF. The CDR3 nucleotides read TGCAGTGCTAGAGAGGGGCAGGCATTTCAGCCCCAGCATTTC.

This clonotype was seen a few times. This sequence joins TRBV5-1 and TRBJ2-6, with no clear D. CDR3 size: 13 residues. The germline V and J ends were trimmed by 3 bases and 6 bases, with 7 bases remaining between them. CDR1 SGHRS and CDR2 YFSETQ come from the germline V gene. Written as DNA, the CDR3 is TGCGCCAGCAGCTCATCGACGGCCAACGTCCTGACTTTC. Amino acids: CASSSSTANVLTF.